This passage covers 21 T cell receptor beta chains from one sample sequenced in a study of T cell responses to AZD1222 COVID-19 vaccine. Data came from immunoSEQ multiplex PCR; TCRdb stores just in-frame clones and leaves some out. The profile shows about 79,000 clones, around 89% of them singletons. The source material was peripheral blood, sampled 28 days after the second AZD1222 dose. The source of these receptors is an adult who received the AZD1222 COVID-19 vaccine.

J is TRBJ2-7 and V is TRBV3-1 (or the pseudogene TRBV3-2); 8 positions agree with TRBD2. The trim removed 4 bases at V and 3 bases at J, leaving 8 bases unmatched. The CDR3 extends over 15 amino acids. CDR1 LGHDT and CDR2 YNNKEL come from the germline V gene (reference sequence). The CDR3 sequence is CASSPQLTSGYEQYF. CDR3 in DNA: TGTGCCAGCAGCCCCCAACTTACTAGCGGCTACGAGCAGTACTTC.

The V and J genes are TRBV24-1 and TRBJ2-5; the D is unclear. V lost 7 bases to trimming and J lost 5 bases, with 16 bases between them. Germline V gives CDR1 KGHDR, CDR2 SFDVKD. This CDR3 is 14 amino acids long. The CDR3 is CATSPGPAWETQYF. The DNA of the CDR3 is TGTGCCACCAGCCCGGGTCCTGCGTGGGAGACCCAGTACTTC.

The CDR3 DNA reads as TGTGCCAGCAGCCAGACGACTAGCGGGAGGGGTGTGGGGACCCAGTACTTC. Translation: CASSQTTSGRGVGTQYF. This sequence joins TRBV7-2 and TRBJ2-5; 14 positions agree with TRBD2. The CDR3 is made up of 17 amino acids. Trimming took 5 bases from V and 7 from J; bases not matched to a gene: 12. Per germline, CDR1 SGHTA and CDR2 FQGNSA.

This clone was recorded once. J is TRBJ1-5 and V is TRBV7-9, with 10 bases identical to TRBD1. The germline gives CDR1 SEHNR, CDR2 FQNEAQ (reference sequence). Trimming at V came to 1 base and at J to 6 bases, leaving 6 bases not matched to a gene. This CDR3 spans 16 amino acids. This CDR3 is CASSLDKGQGIQPQHF. CDR3 coding DNA: TGTGCCAGCAGCTTAGACAAGGGACAGGGGATTCAGCCCCAGCATTTT.

The rearrangement uses TRBV10-3 and TRBJ2-2; D not certain. Germline assignment: CDR1 ENHRY and CDR2 SYGVKD. V dropped 3 bases and J dropped 2 bases, with 7 bases sitting between them. This CDR3 has 14 amino acids. CDR3 amino acids: CAISDHVNTGELFF. CDR3 sequence (DNA): TGTGCCATCAGTGACCACGTTAACACCGGGGAGCTGTTTTTT.

The chain has TRBV9 and TRBJ1-6; 7 bases map to TRBD1. The CDR3 sequence is 14 residues long. Germline V lookup: CDR1 SGDLS, CDR2 YYNGEE. J was trimmed by 5 bases and V by 4 bases; bases with no gene match: 3. The CDR3 bases are TGTGCCAGCAGCACGGGACAGAATAATTCACCCCTCCACTTT. Its protein is CASSTGQNNSPLHF.

Here the CDR3 reads CASGSRGEQFF. The CDR3 DNA is TGTGCTAGTGGTTCAAGGGGTGAGCAGTTCTTC. This sequence joins TRBV12-5 and TRBJ2-1, with D maybe TRBD1 (5 bases). V lost 4 bases and J lost 9, with 7 bases in between. The CDR3 consists of 11 residues. Germline values: CDR1 LGHNT, CDR2 FRNRAP.

The chain joins TRBV6-6 to TRBJ1-4; 10 bases agree with TRBD1. Looked up from germline, CDR1 is MNHNY and CDR2 is SVGAGI (reference sequence). V lost 4 bases, J lost 7 bases, and 3 bases stayed unmatched. The CDR3 sequence is 14 residues long. The CDR3 coding sequence is TGTGCCAGCAGTTCTGGACAGGGGGTTGAAAAACTGTTTTTT. This translates into CASSSGQGVEKLFF.

This chain uses TRBV13 with TRBJ2-4, with 13 bases matching TRBD2. The CDR3 contains 16 residues. Germline lookup yields CDR1 PRHDT and CDR2 FYEKMQ (reference sequence). The ends lost 5 bases at V and 6 bases at J; junction bases unmatched: 7. CDR3 DNA: TGTGCCAGCAGCCCAGGGACTAGCGGGACGGTAAACATTCAGTACTTC. Residues: CASSPGTSGTVNIQYF.

V usage is TRBV2 and J usage is TRBJ2-7; 12 bases agree with TRBD1. J lost 4 bases, V lost 8 bases, and 12 bases had no gene match. Germline V gives CDR1 SNHLY, CDR2 FYNNEI. The CDR3 has 16 amino acids. The CDR3 DNA reads TGTGCCAGCGGAGGGGACAGGGGGCGAAGAACTTACGAGCAGTACTTC. This gives the protein CASGGDRGRRTYEQYF.

The sample holds one count of this clone. The rearrangement links TRBV9 to TRBJ2-2; D unresolved. Trimming pared 1 base from V and 8 bases from J, leaving 9 bases between. CDR1 is SGDLS and CDR2 is YYNGEE in the germline V gene. This CDR3 spans 13 amino acids. The CDR3 loop is CASSVRTQGELFF. The DNA of the CDR3 is TGTGCCAGCAGCGTAAGAACCCAAGGGGAGCTGTTTTTT. Together with reference TRBV9 and TRBJ2-2, the CDR3 gives the full variable domain: DSGVTQTPKHLITATGQRVTLRCSPRSGDLSVYWYQQSLDQGLQFLIQYYNGEERAKGNILERFSAQQFPDLHSELNLSSLELGDSALYFCASSVRTQGELFFGEGSRLTVL.

The genes are TRBV6-5 and TRBJ1-2; TRBD1 matches 7 bases. V shed 7 bases and J 7 bases; nucleotides not matched to a gene: 6. Germline CDR1 MNHEY, CDR2 SVGAGI. The CDR3 spans 12 residues. This chain's CDR3 is CASTGGIGGYTF. In DNA, the CDR3 is TGTGCCAGCACAGGGGGGATCGGTGGCTACACCTTC.

The rearrangement links TRBV19 to TRBJ2-1; D remains unclear. Germline V gene sequence: CDR1 LNHDA, CDR2 SQIVND (reference sequence). This CDR3 region has 12 residues. V was shortened by 5 bases and J by 10 bases, with 12 bases between the two germline ends. CDR3 in amino acids: CASSWQFGEQFF. CDR3 in DNA: TGTGCCAGTAGTTGGCAATTCGGCGAGCAGTTCTTC.

The chain employs TRBV11-2 and TRBJ2-1; 15 bases align to TRBD2. CDR1 is SGHAT and CDR2 is FQNNGV in the germline V gene. The CDR3 length is 14 residues. V lost 6 bases and J lost 7; bases outside the gene matches: 1. CDR3 sequence (DNA): TGTGCCAGCAGGGGACTAGCGGGAGGAAATGAGCAGTTCTTC. It codes for CASRGLAGGNEQFF.

The V call is TRBV5-6, the J call TRBJ1-5, with D uncertain. CDR3 size: 16 residues. Trimming took off 3 bases at V and 0 bases at J, with 13 bases between the two ends. The germline gives CDR1 SGHDT, CDR2 YYEEEE. Here the CDR3 reads CASSYREDYSNQPQHF. The CDR3 bases are TGTGCCAGCAGCTACCGGGAGGACTATAGCAATCAGCCCCAGCATTTT. Looking up the rest from reference TRBV5-6 and TRBJ1-5 gives the full variable domain: DAGVTQSPTHLIKTRGQQVTLRCSPKSGHDTVSWYQQALGQGPQFIFQYYEEEERQRGNFPDRFSGHQFPNYSSELNVNALLLGDSALYLCASSYREDYSNQPQHFGDGTRLSIL.

The DNA for the CDR3 is TGTGCCAGTAGTAGAAATAGCGGGAGTGAGCAGTTCTTC. This encodes CASSRNSGSEQFF. This chain joins TRBV19 and TRBJ2-1, with 9 bases aligning to TRBD2. The junction had 4 bases not matched to a gene; V was cut back by 4 bases and J by 9 bases. Germline V gene data show CDR1 as LNHDA and CDR2 as SQIVND (reference sequence). CDR3 length: 13 amino acids.

The chain links TRBV14 to TRBJ1-1; tentatively, D is TRBD1 (5 bases). Germline CDR1 reads SGHDN; CDR2 reads FVKESK. Trimming cost V 2 bases and J 6 bases, with 13 bases left between them. The CDR3 is 14 amino acids. This CDR3 is CASSQRGVLAEAFF. The CDR3 region has the DNA TGTGCCAGCAGCCAACGGGGGGTTCTCGCTGAAGCTTTCTTT.

This chain links TRBV7-2 with TRBJ2-7; possibly TRBD1 or TRBD2 for D (5 bases each). Trimming took off 5 bases at V and 0 bases at J, with 11 bases between the two ends. The CDR3 is 14 residues long. Looked up from germline, CDR1 is SGHTA and CDR2 is FQGNSA. The CDR3 nucleotides are TGTGCCAGCAGCCGGGACCGGAGCTCCTACGAGCAGTACTTC. Its protein product is CASSRDRSSYEQYF.

V gene TRBV28 combines with J gene TRBJ1-5; D perhaps matches TRBD1 (6 bases). Germline V lookup: CDR1 MDHEN, CDR2 SYDVKM. V lost 10 bases to trimming and J lost 0 bases, with 25 bases between them. This CDR3 comprises 18 residues. DNA for the CDR3: TGTGCCACCAAACATCCCCCCTGGGACACCTATAGCAATCAGCCCCAGCATTTT. It specifies CATKHPPWDTYSNQPQHF. The entire variable domain, with the rest obtained from reference TRBV28 and TRBJ1-5, is as follows: DVKVTQSSRYLVKRTGEKVFLECVQDMDHENMFWYRQDPGLGLRLIYFSYDVKMKEKGDIPEGYSVSREKKERFSLILESASTNQTSMYLCATKHPPWDTYSNQPQHFGDGTRLSIL.

The chain links TRBV6-5 to TRBJ1-3; no reliable D call. V gave up 6 bases and J gave up 0 bases, with 9 bases separating them. Germline assignment: CDR1 MNHEY and CDR2 SVGAGI. This CDR3 region has 14 residues. The CDR3 reads CASRPAFSGNTIYF. The CDR3 DNA reads as TGTGCCAGCAGACCGGCGTTCTCTGGAAACACCATATATTTT.

V gene TRBV4-3 combines with J gene TRBJ2-7, with TRBD1 matching 9 bases. The CDR3 totals 13 residues. Losses at the gene ends were 2 bases for V and 6 bases for J; bases not matched to a gene: 2. Germline V gene sequence: CDR1 LGHNA, CDR2 YSLEER. The CDR3 region has the DNA TGCGCCAGCAGCCAACAGACAGGGGGCGAGCAGTACTTC. Its translation is CASSQQTGGEQYF.